The 28 T cell receptor beta chains reported below all come from one sample, sequenced in a study of shared clonotypes between healthy human individuals. Sequencing used immunoSEQ multiplex PCR; TCRdb keeps in-frame clones, though not all of them. The repertoire consists of about 560,000 clones, with around 81% occurring once and the leading ten covering around 12%. Sequences were obtained from PBMCs. These receptors originate from a woman aged 40 to 50 in good health. Some clones in this sample may be carry-over from other donors' samples.

This clone was recorded many times. This chain connects TRBV19 to TRBJ1-4; tentatively, D is TRBD1 (6 bases). The CDR3 has 13 amino acids. The germline V gene encodes CDR1 LNHDA and CDR2 SQIVND (reference sequence). V was cut by 9 bases and J by 4 bases, with 12 bases left in between. This chain's CDR3 is CASSDRFNEKLFF. The CDR3 DNA follows: TGTGCCAGCTCGGACAGATTTAATGAAAAACTGTTTTTT.

This chain joins TRBV7-3 and TRBJ1-5; 7 nucleotides align to TRBD1. V was pared by 4 bases and J by 5 bases, with 2 bases of the junction left unmatched. The CDR3 is 13 amino acids. Germline-derived CDR1 and CDR2 are SGHTA and FQGTGA. The CDR3 sequence is CASSSDRDQPQHF. For the CDR3, the DNA is TGTGCCAGCAGCTCCGACAGGGATCAGCCCCAGCATTTT.

This clone was found a few times. This chain uses TRBV28 with TRBJ2-7, with D perhaps given as TRBD1 or TRBD2 (5 bases each). The germline gives CDR1 MDHEN, CDR2 SYDVKM. The CDR3 length is 14 residues. V lost 3 bases and J 6 bases, leaving 15 bases between the germline ends. DNA for the CDR3: TGTGCCAGCAGTTTCAGGCGAGAGGGGCTCGAGCAGTACTTC. It is translated as CASSFRREGLEQYF.

The chain is built from TRBV4-3 and TRBJ2-4, with TRBD1 identical over 9 bases. This CDR3 is 17 amino acids long. V shed 1 base, J shed 8 bases, and the junction held 12 bases outside the gene matches. The germline gives CDR1 LGHNA, CDR2 YSLEER. The CDR3 here is CASSQVTTRDRVDIQYF. The CDR3 DNA reads TGCGCCAGCAGCCAAGTGACTACCCGGGACAGGGTAGACATTCAGTACTTC.

This chain connects TRBV4-1 to TRBJ2-3; TRBD2 is a possible D gene (6 bases). CDR1 MGHRA and CDR2 YSYEKL come from the germline V gene. V shed 1 base and J shed 2 bases, with 16 bases lying between them. This CDR3 spans 17 amino acids. In nucleotides, the CDR3 is TGCGCCAGCAGCCAAGTCGGAACGGGAGCTGTCACAGATACGCAGTATTTT. It yields the protein CASSQVGTGAVTDTQYF.

This clone was seen at least ten times. CDR3 residues: CATSGTPLTDQETQYF. For the CDR3, the DNA is TGTGCCACCAGCGGGACCCCCCTGACAGATCAAGAGACCCAGTACTTC. The rearrangement links TRBV15 to TRBJ2-5, with D perhaps being TRBD1 or TRBD2 (5 bases each). The germline V and J ends were trimmed by 5 bases and 2 bases, with 18 bases remaining between them. Germline values: CDR1 LNHNV, CDR2 YYDKDF (reference sequence). CDR3 length: 16 amino acids.

The V call is TRBV28, the J call TRBJ1-5; TRBD1 is a possible D gene (6 bases). The CDR3 extends over 14 amino acids. Per the germline V gene, CDR1 is MDHEN and CDR2 is SYDVKM. Trimming took off 4 bases at V and 5 bases at J, with 12 bases between the two ends. The DNA of the CDR3 is TGTGCCAGCAGTTCCGGACAGAGCTATCAGCCCCAGCATTTT. The encoded protein is CASSSGQSYQPQHF. The variable domain in full, completed from reference TRBV28 and TRBJ1-5, reads DVKVTQSSRYLVKRTGEKVFLECVQDMDHENMFWYRQDPGLGLRLIYFSYDVKMKEKGDIPEGYSVSREKKERFSLILESASTNQTSMYLCASSSGQSYQPQHFGDGTRLSIL.

The chain couples TRBV30 to TRBJ1-5; no firm D call. CDR1 GTSNPN and CDR2 SVGIG come from the germline V gene (reference sequence). There are 13 residues in the CDR3. V dropped 2 bases and J dropped 6 bases, with 11 bases sitting between them. CDR3 sequence (DNA): TGTGCCTGGAGTCCCGCGAGGCTTCAGCCCCAGCATTTT. Its protein product is CAWSPARLQPQHF.

The rearrangement joins TRBV5-1 to TRBJ2-2; D is perhaps TRBD1 or TRBD2 (5 bases each). V lost 6 bases to trimming and J lost 1 base, with 16 bases between them. Germline CDR1 is SGHRS and CDR2 is YFSETQ. CDR3 length equals 16 residues. The CDR3 DNA reads as TGCGCCAGCACCCAACCCGAGAGGGGGAACACCGGGGAGCTGTTTTTT. This encodes CASTQPERGNTGELFF.

V usage is TRBV5-6 and J usage is TRBJ2-7, with TRBD2 matching 14 bases. J was trimmed by 2 bases and V by 4 bases; bases with no gene match: 11. CDR1 is SGHDT and CDR2 is YYEEEE in the germline V gene. This CDR3 has 18 amino acids. In nucleotides, the CDR3 is TGTGCCAGCAGCGCTTCGGGACTAGCGGGAGTAATTACCTACGAGCAGTACTTC. Residues: CASSASGLAGVITYEQYF.

This clone was seen only a few times. The chain uses TRBV4-3 and TRBJ1-4, with a possible D match to TRBD1 (5 bases). V was clipped by 3 bases and J by 0 bases, with 11 bases between them. Germline V gives CDR1 LGHNA, CDR2 YSLEER. The CDR3 is 16 amino acids. For the CDR3, the DNA is TGCGCCAGCAGCCAGAATGACAGAACAACTAATGAAAAACTGTTTTTT. Translated, it gives CASSQNDRTTNEKLFF.

The table lists this clone with a few counts. The chain uses TRBV2 and TRBJ1-1; D not resolved. V lost 5 bases, J lost 7 bases, and 17 bases lay in between. Germline V lookup: CDR1 SNHLY, CDR2 FYNNEI. CDR3 size: 14 residues. CDR3 sequence reads: CASSSEIASLEAFF. The CDR3 DNA sequence: TGTGCCAGCAGTTCAGAGATCGCATCCCTTGAAGCTTTCTTT. The full variable domain, rest sourced from reference TRBV2 and TRBJ1-1, is EPEVTQTPSHQVTQMGQEVILRCVPISNHLYFYWYRQILGQKVEFLVSFYNNEISEKSEIFDDQFSVERPDGSNFTLKIRSTKLEDSAMYFCASSSEIASLEAFFGQGTRLTVV.

The rearrangement links TRBV5-1 to TRBJ2-5; 16 bases agree with TRBD2. Per the germline V gene, CDR1 is SGHRS and CDR2 is YFSETQ. The CDR3 loop spans 17 amino acids. V was pared by 1 base and J by 7 bases, with 7 bases of the junction left unmatched. This CDR3 is CASSLSPGTSGRGTQYF. CDR3 coding DNA: TGCGCCAGCAGCTTGAGCCCCGGGACTAGCGGGAGGGGGACCCAGTACTTC. The whole variable domain, filled in from reference TRBV5-1 and TRBJ2-5, reads KAGVTQTPRYLIKTRGQQVTLSCSPISGHRSVSWYQQTPGQGLQFLFEYFSETQRNKGNFPGRFSGRQFSNSRSEMNVSTLELGDSALYLCASSLSPGTSGRGTQYFGPGTRLLVL.

The chain joins TRBV5-1 to TRBJ2-3; D is perhaps TRBD1 (6 bases). With 0 bases removed from V and 3 bases from J, the gap between germline ends came to 14 bases. Germline CDR1 and CDR2: SGHRS and YFSETQ. This CDR3 has 16 amino acids. CDR3: CASSLAYRTGTDTQYF. The DNA for the CDR3 is TGCGCCAGCAGCTTGGCCTATCGAACAGGGACAGATACGCAGTATTTT.

This sequence joins TRBV28 and TRBJ1-2; TRBD1 matches at 7 bases. V gave up 9 bases and J gave up 3 bases; unmatched junction bases: 4. Germline V gene data show CDR1 as MDHEN and CDR2 as SYDVKM. The CDR3 consists of 12 residues. The CDR3 reads CASSGQDYGYTF. For the CDR3, the DNA is TGTGCCAGTAGTGGACAGGACTATGGCTACACCTTC.

This clone was detected once. The CDR3 DNA sequence: TGTGCCAGCAGACGGGGTGGACAGGGGTCTGGTAAGCAGTACTTC. This codes for CASRRGGQGSGKQYF. The chain uses TRBV2 and TRBJ2-7; 9 nucleotides line up with TRBD1. CDR1 is SNHLY, CDR2 FYNNEI, per germline. Unmatched junction bases numbered 14, after V lost 6 bases and J lost 8 bases. The CDR3 has 15 residues. Full variable domain (outside the CDR3, taken from reference TRBV2 and TRBJ2-7): EPEVTQTPSHQVTQMGQEVILRCVPISNHLYFYWYRQILGQKVEFLVSFYNNEISEKSEIFDDQFSVERPDGSNFTLKIRSTKLEDSAMYFCASRRGGQGSGKQYFGPGTRLTVT.

J is TRBJ2-3 and V is TRBV4-1; no reliable D call. This CDR3 is built from 14 residues. The V and J ends lost 2 bases and 4 bases respectively, with 10 bases between them. In germline, CDR1 is MGHRA, CDR2 YSYEKL. CDR3 bases: TGCGCCAGCAGCCAACTAGTGTTGGCAGATACGCAGTATTTT. It yields the protein CASSQLVLADTQYF.

This clone was counted only a few times. The chain joins TRBV2 to TRBJ1-1, with TRBD1 identical over 9 bases. The CDR3 has 16 amino acids. V trimming: 5 bases; J trimming: 7 bases; junction bases outside the gene matches: 14. Germline CDR1 and CDR2: SNHLY and FYNNEI. The CDR3 loop reads CASSPISWDRVSEAFF. CDR3 bases: TGTGCCAGCAGTCCAATAAGCTGGGACAGGGTTAGTGAAGCTTTCTTT.

The chain recombines TRBV4-2 with TRBJ1-4; D uncertain. CDR1 and CDR2 (germline): LGHNA, YNFKEQ. With 1 base removed from V and 0 bases from J, the gap between germline ends came to 9 bases. The CDR3 extends over 16 amino acids. CDR3 residues: CASSQVGGATNEKLFF. In DNA form, the CDR3 reads TGTGCCAGCAGCCAAGTTGGCGGTGCAACTAATGAAAAACTGTTTTTT.

The genes are TRBV28 and TRBJ1-5; maybe TRBD1 (5 bases). The germline CDR1 and CDR2 sequences are MDHEN and SYDVKM. The CDR3 contains 18 residues. V was shortened by 0 bases and J by 1 base, with 16 bases between the two germline ends. Here the CDR3 reads CASSLWTGESRSNQPQHF. DNA of the CDR3: TGTGCCAGCAGTTTATGGACGGGGGAGAGCAGAAGCAATCAGCCCCAGCATTTT. Based on the CDR3 plus reference TRBV28 and TRBJ1-5, the full variable domain is DVKVTQSSRYLVKRTGEKVFLECVQDMDHENMFWYRQDPGLGLRLIYFSYDVKMKEKGDIPEGYSVSREKKERFSLILESASTNQTSMYLCASSLWTGESRSNQPQHFGDGTRLSIL.

V and J are TRBV28 and TRBJ2-1, with TRBD2 identical over 12 bases. The ends lost 6 bases at V and 0 bases at J; junction bases unmatched: 12. This CDR3 is built from 19 residues. CDR1 and CDR2 from the germline V gene are MDHEN and SYDVKM. CDR3 protein: CASSPWGTSGPSSYNEQFF. Here the CDR3 DNA reads TGTGCCAGCAGCCCCTGGGGGACTAGCGGGCCCAGCTCCTACAATGAGCAGTTCTTC.

The chain carries TRBV9 and TRBJ2-2, with 8 bases matching TRBD1. J was trimmed by 5 bases and V by 7 bases; bases with no gene match: 10. This CDR3 spans 15 amino acids. Germline CDR1 is SGDLS and CDR2 is YYNGEE. CDR3 coding DNA: TGTGCCAGCTCCTGGTCGGACAGGGTTACCGGGGAGCTGTTTTTT. Its translation: CASSWSDRVTGELFF.

The rearrangement links TRBV5-4 to TRBJ2-5, with D perhaps assigned TRBD1 or TRBD2 (5 bases each). The CDR3 runs to 15 residues. Trimming left V 5 bases short and J 1 base short, with 15 bases between. Per germline, CDR1 SGHNT and CDR2 YYREEE (reference sequence). The CDR3 coding sequence is TGTGCCAGCAGTTGGGGACGGAGCCTCCAAGAGACCCAGTACTTC. Encoded protein: CASSWGRSLQETQYF.

This clone was counted a single time. The DNA of the CDR3 is TGTGCCAGCAGTGAAGCGTGGGGGGGCGGGGAGCTGTTTTTT. Translated: CASSEAWGGGELFF. The V call is TRBV6-1, the J call TRBJ2-2; TRBD2 matches at 7 bases. Losses at the gene ends were 0 bases for V and 7 bases for J; bases not matched to a gene: 2. The CDR3 is 14 residues long. Germline V gene sequence: CDR1 MNHNS, CDR2 SASEGT.

V is TRBV19 and J is TRBJ1-4, with a tentative D call TRBD1 (5 bases). This CDR3 region has 15 residues. Deletions cut 6 bases from V and 4 bases from J, with 15 bases between. The germline CDR1 and CDR2 sequences are LNHDA and SQIVND (reference sequence). The CDR3 DNA is TGTGCCAGTAGGGAGACCGGGACGGTTAATGAAAAACTGTTTTTT. Translating gives CASRETGTVNEKLFF.

V and J are TRBV30 and TRBJ1-6; tentatively, D is TRBD1 (5 bases). Looked up from germline, CDR1 is GTSNPN and CDR2 is SVGIG (reference sequence). This CDR3 has 14 amino acids. The V gene lost 0 bases and the J gene lost 9 bases, with 12 bases spanning the gap. The CDR3: CAWSVLQARSPLHF. The CDR3 DNA is TGTGCCTGGAGTGTACTACAGGCCCGTTCACCCCTCCACTTT.

As regards this clone: A single base separates this from a much larger clone, so it may be a read error. The chain has TRBV10-3 and TRBJ1-5, with a weak D call TRBD1 (5 bases). Germline V lookup: CDR1 ENHRY, CDR2 SYGVKD. The CDR3 consists of 16 residues. The CDR3 nucleotides are TGTGCCATCAGTGAGTCCCCGGGACGGAGCAATCCGCCCCAGCATTTT. Amino acid sequence: CAISESPGRSNPPQHF.

This clone was observed once. This sample includes further DNA sequences coding for the same CDR3. The chain is built from TRBV5-1 and TRBJ1-4; D gene unclear. V was shortened by 0 bases and J by 0 bases, with 6 bases between the two germline ends. Germline CDR1 is SGHRS and CDR2 is YFSETQ. The CDR3 loop spans 15 amino acids. The CDR3 protein is CASSLDGTTNEKLFF. As DNA, the CDR3 is TGCGCCAGCAGCTTGGACGGGACAACTAATGAAAAACTGTTTTTT. Drawing the rest from reference TRBV5-1 and TRBJ1-4, the complete variable domain is KAGVTQTPRYLIKTRGQQVTLSCSPISGHRSVSWYQQTPGQGLQFLFEYFSETQRNKGNFPGRFSGRQFSNSRSEMNVSTLELGDSALYLCASSLDGTTNEKLFFGSGTQLSVL.